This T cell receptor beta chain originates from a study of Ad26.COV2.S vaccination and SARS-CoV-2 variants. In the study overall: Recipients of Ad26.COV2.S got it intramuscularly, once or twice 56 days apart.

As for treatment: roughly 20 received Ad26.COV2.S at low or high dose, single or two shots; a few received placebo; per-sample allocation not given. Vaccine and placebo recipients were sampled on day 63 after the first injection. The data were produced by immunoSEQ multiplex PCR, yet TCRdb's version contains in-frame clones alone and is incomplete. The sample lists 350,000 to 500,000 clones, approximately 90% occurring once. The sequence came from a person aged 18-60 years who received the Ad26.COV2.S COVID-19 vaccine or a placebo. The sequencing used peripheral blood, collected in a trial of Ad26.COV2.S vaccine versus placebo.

The CDR3: CSVEVVGGYEQYF. CDR3 DNA sequence: TGCAGCGTTGAAGTGGTAGGGGGCTACGAGCAGTACTTC. The chain links TRBV29-1 to TRBJ2-7, with D perhaps matching TRBD1 (6 bases). From germline, CDR1 is SQVTM and CDR2 ANQGSEA. This CDR3 has 13 amino acids. The V end lost 1 base, the J end lost 3 bases, and 10 bases lay between the germline ends.